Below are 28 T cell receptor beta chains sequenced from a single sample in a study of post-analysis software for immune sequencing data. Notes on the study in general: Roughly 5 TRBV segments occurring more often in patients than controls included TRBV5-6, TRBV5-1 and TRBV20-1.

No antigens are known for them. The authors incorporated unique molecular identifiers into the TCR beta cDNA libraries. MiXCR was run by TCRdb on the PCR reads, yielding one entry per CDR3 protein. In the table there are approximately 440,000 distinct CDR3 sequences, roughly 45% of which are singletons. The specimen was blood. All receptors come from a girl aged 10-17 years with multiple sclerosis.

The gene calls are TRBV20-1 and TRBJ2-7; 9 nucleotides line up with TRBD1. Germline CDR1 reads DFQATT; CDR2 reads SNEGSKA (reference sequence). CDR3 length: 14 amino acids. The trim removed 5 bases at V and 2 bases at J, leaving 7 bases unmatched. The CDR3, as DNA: TGCAGTGCTTCCGGGACAGGGTCCCCCTACGAGCAGTACTTC. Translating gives CSASGTGSPYEQYF.

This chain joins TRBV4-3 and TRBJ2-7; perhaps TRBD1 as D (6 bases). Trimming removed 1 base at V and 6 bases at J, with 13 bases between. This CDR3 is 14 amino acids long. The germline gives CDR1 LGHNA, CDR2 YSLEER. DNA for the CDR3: TGCGCCAGCAGCCAAGGGGACAATGTAGCCGAGCAGTACTTC. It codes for CASSQGDNVAEQYF.

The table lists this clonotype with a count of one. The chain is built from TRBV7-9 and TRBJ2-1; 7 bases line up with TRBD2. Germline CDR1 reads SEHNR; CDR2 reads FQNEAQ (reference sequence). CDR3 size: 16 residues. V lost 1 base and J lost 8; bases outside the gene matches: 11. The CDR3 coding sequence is TGTGCCAGCAGCTTAGTTCCCGGACTAGTGATGCATGAGCAGTTCTTC. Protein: CASSLVPGLVMHEQFF.

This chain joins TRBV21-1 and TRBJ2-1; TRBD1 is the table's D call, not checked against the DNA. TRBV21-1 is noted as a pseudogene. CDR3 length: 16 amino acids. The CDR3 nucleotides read TGTGCCAGCAGCCCATACAGGAACCGCTCCTACAATGAGCAGTTCTTC. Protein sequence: CASSPYRNRSYNEQFF.

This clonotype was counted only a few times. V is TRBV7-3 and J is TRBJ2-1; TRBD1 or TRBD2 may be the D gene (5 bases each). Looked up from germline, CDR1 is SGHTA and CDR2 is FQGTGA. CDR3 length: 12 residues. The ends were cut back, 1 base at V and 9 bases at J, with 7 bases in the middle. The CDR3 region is CASSLNGGEQFF. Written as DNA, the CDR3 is TGTGCCAGCAGCTTAAATGGGGGTGAGCAGTTCTTC.

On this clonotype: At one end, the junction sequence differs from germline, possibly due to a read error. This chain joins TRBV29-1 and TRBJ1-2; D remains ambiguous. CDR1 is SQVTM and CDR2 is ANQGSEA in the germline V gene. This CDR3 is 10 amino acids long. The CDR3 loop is CSVEIYGYTF. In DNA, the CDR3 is TGCAGTGTTGAAATCTATGGCTACACCTTC.

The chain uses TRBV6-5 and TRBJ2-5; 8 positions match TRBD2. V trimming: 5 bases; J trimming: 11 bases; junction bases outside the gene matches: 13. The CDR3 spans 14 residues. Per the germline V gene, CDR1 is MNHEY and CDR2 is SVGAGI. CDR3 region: CASSKAGDVDEQYF. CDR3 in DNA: TGTGCCAGCAGTAAAGCGGGAGACGTCGATGAGCAGTACTTC.

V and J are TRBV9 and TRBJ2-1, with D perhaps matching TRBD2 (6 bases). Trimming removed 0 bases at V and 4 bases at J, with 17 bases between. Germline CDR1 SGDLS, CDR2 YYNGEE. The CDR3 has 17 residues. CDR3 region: CASSVDAAGGIYNEQFF. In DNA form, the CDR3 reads TGTGCCAGCAGCGTAGACGCAGCGGGTGGAATATACAATGAGCAGTTCTTC. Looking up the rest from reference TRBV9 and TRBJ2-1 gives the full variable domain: DSGVTQTPKHLITATGQRVTLRCSPRSGDLSVYWYQQSLDQGLQFLIQYYNGEERAKGNILERFSAQQFPDLHSELNLSSLELGDSALYFCASSVDAAGGIYNEQFFGPGTRLTVL.

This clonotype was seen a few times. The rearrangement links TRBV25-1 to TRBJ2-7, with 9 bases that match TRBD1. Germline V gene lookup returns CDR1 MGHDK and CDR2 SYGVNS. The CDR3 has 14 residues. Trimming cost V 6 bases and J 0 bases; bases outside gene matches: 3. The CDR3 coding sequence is TGTGCCAGCAGGGCGGGACAGGGCTCCTACGAGCAGTACTTC. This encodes CASRAGQGSYEQYF.

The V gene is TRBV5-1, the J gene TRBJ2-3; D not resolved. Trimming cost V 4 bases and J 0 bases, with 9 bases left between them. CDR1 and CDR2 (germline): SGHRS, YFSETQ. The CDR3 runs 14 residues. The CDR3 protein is CASSPESSTDTQYF. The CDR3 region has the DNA TGCGCCAGCAGCCCGGAGTCTAGCACAGATACGCAGTATTTT.

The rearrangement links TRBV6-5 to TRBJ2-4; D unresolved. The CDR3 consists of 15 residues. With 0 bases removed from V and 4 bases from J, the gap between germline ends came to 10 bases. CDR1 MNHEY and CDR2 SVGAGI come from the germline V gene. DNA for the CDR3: TGTGCCAGCAGTTACTCGGTCGGCGGAAAAAACATTCAGTACTTC. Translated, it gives CASSYSVGGKNIQYF.

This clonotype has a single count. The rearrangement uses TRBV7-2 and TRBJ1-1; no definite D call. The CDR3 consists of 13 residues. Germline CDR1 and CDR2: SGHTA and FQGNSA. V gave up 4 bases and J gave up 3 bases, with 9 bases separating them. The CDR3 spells CASSYRMDTEAFF. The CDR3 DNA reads TGTGCCAGCAGCTACAGAATGGACACTGAAGCTTTCTTT.

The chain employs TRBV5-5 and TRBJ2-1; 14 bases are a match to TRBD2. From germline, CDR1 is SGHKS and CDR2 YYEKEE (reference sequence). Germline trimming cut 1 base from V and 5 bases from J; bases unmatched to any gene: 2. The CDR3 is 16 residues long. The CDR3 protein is CASSLRLAGGNNEQFF. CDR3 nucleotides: TGTGCCAGCAGCTTGAGACTAGCGGGAGGGAACAATGAGCAGTTCTTC.

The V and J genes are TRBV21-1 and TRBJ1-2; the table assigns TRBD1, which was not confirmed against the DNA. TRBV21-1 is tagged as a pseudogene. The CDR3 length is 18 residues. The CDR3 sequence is CASSKERPGQPPHYGYTF. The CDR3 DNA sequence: TGTGCCAGCAGCAAAGAAAGACCCGGGCAGCCTCCCCACTATGGCTACACCTTC.

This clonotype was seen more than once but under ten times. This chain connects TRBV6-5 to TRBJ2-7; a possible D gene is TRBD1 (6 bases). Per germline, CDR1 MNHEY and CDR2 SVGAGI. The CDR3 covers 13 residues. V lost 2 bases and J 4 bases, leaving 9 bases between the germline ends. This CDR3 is CASSYGQIYEQYF. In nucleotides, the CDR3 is TGTGCCAGCAGTTACGGACAGATTTACGAGCAGTACTTC.

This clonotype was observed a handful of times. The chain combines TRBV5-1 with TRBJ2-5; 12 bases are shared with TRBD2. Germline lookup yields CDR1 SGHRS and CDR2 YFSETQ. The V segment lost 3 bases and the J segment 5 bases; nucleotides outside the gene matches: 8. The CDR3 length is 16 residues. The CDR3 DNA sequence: TGCGCCAGCAGCTACTGGACTAGCGGGACACCGGAGACCCAGTACTTC. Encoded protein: CASSYWTSGTPETQYF. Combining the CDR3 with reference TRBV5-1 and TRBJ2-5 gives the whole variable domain KAGVTQTPRYLIKTRGQQVTLSCSPISGHRSVSWYQQTPGQGLQFLFEYFSETQRNKGNFPGRFSGRQFSNSRSEMNVSTLELGDSALYLCASSYWTSGTPETQYFGPGTRLLVL.

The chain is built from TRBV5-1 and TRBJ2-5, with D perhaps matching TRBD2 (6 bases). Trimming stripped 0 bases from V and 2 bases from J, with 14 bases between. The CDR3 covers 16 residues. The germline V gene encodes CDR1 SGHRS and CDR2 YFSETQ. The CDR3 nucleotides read TGCGCCAGCAGCTTGGCCGTAGGCGGGACTCAAGAGACCCAGTACTTC. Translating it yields CASSLAVGGTQETQYF.

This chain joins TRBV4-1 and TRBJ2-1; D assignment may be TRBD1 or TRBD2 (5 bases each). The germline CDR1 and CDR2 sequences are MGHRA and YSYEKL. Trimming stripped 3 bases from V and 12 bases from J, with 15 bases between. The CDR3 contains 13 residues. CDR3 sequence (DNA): TGCGCCAGCAGCCACCGGGACCTCCGGGGGCAGTTCTTC. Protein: CASSHRDLRGQFF.

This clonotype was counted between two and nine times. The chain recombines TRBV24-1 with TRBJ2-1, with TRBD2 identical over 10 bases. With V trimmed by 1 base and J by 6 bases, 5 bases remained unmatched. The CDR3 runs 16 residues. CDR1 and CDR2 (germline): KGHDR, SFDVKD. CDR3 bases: TGTGCCACCAGTGATTTAACGGCTAGCGGGAGCAATGAGCAGTTCTTC. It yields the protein CATSDLTASGSNEQFF.

In nucleotides, the CDR3 is TGTGCCAGTAGTATAGGTTTACAAGCCCACAATGAGCAGTTCTTC. This translates into CASSIGLQAHNEQFF. The chain recombines TRBV19 with TRBJ2-1; D remains ambiguous. Between the trimmed V and J ends, which lost 1 base and 5 bases, there was a span of 12 bases. The CDR3 has 15 residues. Germline CDR1 LNHDA, CDR2 SQIVND (reference sequence). Based on the CDR3 plus reference TRBV19 and TRBJ2-1, the full variable domain is DGGITQSPKYLFRKEGQNVTLSCEQNLNHDAMYWYRQDPGQGLRLIYYSQIVNDFQKGDIAEGYSVSREKKESFPLTVTSAQKNPTAFYLCASSIGLQAHNEQFFGPGTRLTVL.

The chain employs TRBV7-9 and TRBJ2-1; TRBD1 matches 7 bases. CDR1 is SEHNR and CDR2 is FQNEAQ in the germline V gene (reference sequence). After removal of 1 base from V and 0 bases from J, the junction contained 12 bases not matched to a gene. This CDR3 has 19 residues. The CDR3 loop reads CASSLGRSGQTSSYNEQFF. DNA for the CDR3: TGTGCCAGCAGCTTAGGCCGCTCGGGACAGACGAGCTCCTACAATGAGCAGTTCTTC.

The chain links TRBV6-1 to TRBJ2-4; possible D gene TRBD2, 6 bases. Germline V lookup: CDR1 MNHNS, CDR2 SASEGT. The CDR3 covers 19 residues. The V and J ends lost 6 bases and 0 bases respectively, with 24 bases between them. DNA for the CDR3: TGTGCCAGCAGGGAACCGGGACTTTCCGGAGCTGTAGCCAAAAACATTCAGTACTTC. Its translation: CASREPGLSGAVAKNIQYF.

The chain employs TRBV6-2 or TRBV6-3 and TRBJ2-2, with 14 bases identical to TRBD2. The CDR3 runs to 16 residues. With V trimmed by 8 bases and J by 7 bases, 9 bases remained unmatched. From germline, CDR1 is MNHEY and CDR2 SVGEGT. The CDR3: CASGRTSGRMIGELFF. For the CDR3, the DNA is TGTGCCAGCGGGCGGACTAGCGGGAGGATGATCGGGGAGCTGTTTTTT.

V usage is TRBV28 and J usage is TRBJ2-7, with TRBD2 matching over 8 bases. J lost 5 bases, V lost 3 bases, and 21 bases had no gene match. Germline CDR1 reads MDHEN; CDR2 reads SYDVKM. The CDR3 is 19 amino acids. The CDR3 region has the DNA TGTGCCAGCAGTTTGGGAATCGGGTGGCGGGAGGACGGTCCCAACGAGCAGTACTTC. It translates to CASSLGIGWREDGPNEQYF. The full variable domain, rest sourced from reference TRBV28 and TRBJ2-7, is DVKVTQSSRYLVKRTGEKVFLECVQDMDHENMFWYRQDPGLGLRLIYFSYDVKMKEKGDIPEGYSVSREKKERFSLILESASTNQTSMYLCASSLGIGWREDGPNEQYFGPGTRLTVT.

CDR3 amino acids: CASSQDPRWGLRGGYTF. CDR3 DNA sequence: TGTGCCAGCAGCCAAGACCCCCGGTGGGGGCTGCGAGGTGGCTACACCTTC. The V call is TRBV14, the J call TRBJ1-2, with D maybe TRBD1 (6 bases). The CDR3 totals 17 residues. Deletions cut 0 bases from V and 7 bases from J, with 21 bases between. CDR1 SGHDN and CDR2 FVKESK come from the germline V gene.

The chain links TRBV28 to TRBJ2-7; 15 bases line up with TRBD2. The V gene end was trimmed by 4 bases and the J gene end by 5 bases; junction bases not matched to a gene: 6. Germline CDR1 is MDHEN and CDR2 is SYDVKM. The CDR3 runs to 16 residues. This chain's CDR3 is CASSSPRTSGRDEQYF. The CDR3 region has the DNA TGTGCCAGCAGTTCCCCCAGGACTAGCGGGAGGGACGAGCAGTACTTC.

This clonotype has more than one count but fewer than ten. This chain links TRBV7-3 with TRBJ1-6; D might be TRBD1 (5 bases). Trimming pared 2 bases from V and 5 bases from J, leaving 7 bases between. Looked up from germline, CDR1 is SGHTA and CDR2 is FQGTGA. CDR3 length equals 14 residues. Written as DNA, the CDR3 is TGTGCCAGCAGCTTACAAGGGGATAATTCACCCCTCCACTTT. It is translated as CASSLQGDNSPLHF.

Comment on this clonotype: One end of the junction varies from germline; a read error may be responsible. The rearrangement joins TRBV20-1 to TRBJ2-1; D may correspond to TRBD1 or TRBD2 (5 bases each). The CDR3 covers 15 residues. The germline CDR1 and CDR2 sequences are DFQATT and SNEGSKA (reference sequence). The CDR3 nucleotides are TGCGGTGCTAGACGGGGCGGTCAGGCGTACAATGAGCAGTTCTTC. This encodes CGARRGGQAYNEQFF.